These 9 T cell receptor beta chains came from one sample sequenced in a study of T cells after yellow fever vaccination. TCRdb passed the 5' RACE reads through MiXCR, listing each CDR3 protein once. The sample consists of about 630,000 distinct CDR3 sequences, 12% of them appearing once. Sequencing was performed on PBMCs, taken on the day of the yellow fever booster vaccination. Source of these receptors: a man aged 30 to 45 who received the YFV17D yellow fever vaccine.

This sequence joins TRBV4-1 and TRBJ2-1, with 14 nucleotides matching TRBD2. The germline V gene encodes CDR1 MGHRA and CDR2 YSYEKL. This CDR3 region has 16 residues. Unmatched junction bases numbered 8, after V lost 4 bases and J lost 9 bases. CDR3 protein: CASSRRLAGGPFEQFF. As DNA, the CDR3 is TGCGCCAGCAGCCGTCGACTAGCGGGAGGGCCATTTGAGCAGTTCTTC.

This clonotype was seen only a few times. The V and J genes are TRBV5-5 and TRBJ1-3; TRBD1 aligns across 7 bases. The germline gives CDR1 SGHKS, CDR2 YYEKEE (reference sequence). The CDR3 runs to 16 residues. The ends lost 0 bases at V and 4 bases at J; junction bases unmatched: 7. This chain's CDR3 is CASSLAPTGVGNTIYF. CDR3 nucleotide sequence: TGTGCCAGCAGCTTGGCGCCCACAGGGGTCGGAAACACCATATATTTT. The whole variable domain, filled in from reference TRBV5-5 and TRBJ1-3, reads DAGVTQSPTHLIKTRGQQVTLRCSPISGHKSVSWYQQVLGQGPQFIFQYYEKEERGRGNFPDRFSARQFPNYSSELNVNALLLGDSALYLCASSLAPTGVGNTIYFGEGSWLTVV.

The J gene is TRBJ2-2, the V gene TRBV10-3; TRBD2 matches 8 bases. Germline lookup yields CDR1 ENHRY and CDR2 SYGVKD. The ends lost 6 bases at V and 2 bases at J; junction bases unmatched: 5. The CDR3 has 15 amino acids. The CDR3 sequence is CAIRPAGANTGELFF. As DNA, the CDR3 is TGTGCCATCAGGCCAGCGGGAGCTAACACCGGGGAGCTGTTTTTT.

CDR3 loop: CASSPSIIRDTGELFF. CDR3 DNA: TGTGCCAGTAGTCCGAGCATAATTAGGGACACCGGGGAGCTGTTTTTT. The chain carries TRBV19 and TRBJ2-2; D remains ambiguous. The CDR3 runs to 16 residues. Trimming cost V 5 bases and J 3 bases, with 16 bases left between them. In germline, CDR1 is LNHDA, CDR2 SQIVND (reference sequence).

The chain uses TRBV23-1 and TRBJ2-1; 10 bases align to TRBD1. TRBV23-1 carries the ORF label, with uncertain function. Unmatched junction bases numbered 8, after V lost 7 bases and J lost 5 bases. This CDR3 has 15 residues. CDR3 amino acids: CASIRRDRGHNEQFF. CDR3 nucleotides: TGCGCCAGCATACGCCGGGACAGGGGCCACAATGAGCAGTTCTTC.

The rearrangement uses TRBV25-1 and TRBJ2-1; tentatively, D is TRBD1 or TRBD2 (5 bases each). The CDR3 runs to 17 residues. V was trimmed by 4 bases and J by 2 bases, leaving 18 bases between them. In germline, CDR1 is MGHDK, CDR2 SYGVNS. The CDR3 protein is CASSGENTGRTYNEQFF. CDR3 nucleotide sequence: TGTGCCAGCAGTGGGGAAAACACGGGACGGACCTACAATGAGCAGTTCTTC.

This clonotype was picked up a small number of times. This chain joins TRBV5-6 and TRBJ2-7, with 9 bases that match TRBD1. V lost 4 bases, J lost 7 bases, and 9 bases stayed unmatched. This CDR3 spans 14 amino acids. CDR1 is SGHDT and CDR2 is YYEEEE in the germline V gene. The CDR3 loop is CASSPGQGPREQYF. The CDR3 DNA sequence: TGTGCCAGCAGCCCGGGACAGGGCCCTAGGGAGCAGTACTTC.

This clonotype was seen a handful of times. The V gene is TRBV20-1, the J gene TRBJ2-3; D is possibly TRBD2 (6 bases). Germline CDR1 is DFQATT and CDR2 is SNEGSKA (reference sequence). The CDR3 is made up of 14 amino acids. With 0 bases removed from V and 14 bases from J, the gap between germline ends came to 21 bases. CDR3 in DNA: TGCAGTGCTAGAGATTCCGGGGACTCCTATTTTCCGTATTTT. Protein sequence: CSARDSGDSYFPYF.

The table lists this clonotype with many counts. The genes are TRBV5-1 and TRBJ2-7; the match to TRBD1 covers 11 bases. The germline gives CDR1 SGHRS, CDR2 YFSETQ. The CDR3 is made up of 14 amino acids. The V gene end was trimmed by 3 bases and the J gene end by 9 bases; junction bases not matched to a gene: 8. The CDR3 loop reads CASSYRTGGDGQYF. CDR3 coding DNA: TGCGCCAGCAGCTACCGGACAGGGGGCGACGGGCAGTACTTC. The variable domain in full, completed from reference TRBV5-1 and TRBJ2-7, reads KAGVTQTPRYLIKTRGQQVTLSCSPISGHRSVSWYQQTPGQGLQFLFEYFSETQRNKGNFPGRFSGRQFSNSRSEMNVSTLELGDSALYLCASSYRTGGDGQYFGPGTRLTVT.